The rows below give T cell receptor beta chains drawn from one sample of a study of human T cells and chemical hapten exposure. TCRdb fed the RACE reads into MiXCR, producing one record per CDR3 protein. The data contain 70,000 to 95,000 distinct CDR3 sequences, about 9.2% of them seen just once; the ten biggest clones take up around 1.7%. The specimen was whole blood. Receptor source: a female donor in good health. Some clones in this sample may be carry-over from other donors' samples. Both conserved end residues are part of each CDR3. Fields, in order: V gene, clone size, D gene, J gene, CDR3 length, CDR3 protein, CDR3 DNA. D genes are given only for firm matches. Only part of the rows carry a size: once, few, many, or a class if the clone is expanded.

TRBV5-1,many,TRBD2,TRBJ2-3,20,CASSPGVAGRLAGDTDTQYF,TGCGCCAGCAGCCCCGGCGTTGCCGGGAGGTTGGCGGGTGACACAGATACGCAGTATTTT
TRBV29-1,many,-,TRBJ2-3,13,CSVRGRTTDTQYF,TGCAGCGTCCGCGGCCGGACTACCGATACGCAGTATTTT
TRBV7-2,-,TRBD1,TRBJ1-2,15,CASSLDNRGNDGYTF,TGTGCCAGCAGCTTAGACAACAGGGGAAACGATGGCTACACCTTC
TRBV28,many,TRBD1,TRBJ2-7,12,CASSTGAYEQYF,TGTGCCAGCAGTACAGGGGCCTACGAGCAGTACTTC
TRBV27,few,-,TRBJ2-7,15,CASSLGRGASYEQYF,TGTGCCAGCAGTTTAGGGAGGGGGGCATCCTACGAGCAGTACTTC
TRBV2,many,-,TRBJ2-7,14,CASSESDLPYEQYF,TGTGCCAGCAGTGAAAGTGACCTTCCCTACGAGCAGTACTTC
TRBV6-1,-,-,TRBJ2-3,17,CATGGFGLATSTDTQYF,TGTGCCACAGGCGGGTTTGGACTCGCAACATCCACAGATACGCAGTATTTT
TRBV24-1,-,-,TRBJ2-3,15,CATSDETEDTDTQYF,TGTGCCACCAGTGATGAGACGGAGGACACAGATACGCAGTATTTT
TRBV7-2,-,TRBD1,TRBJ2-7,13,CASSPGTAHEQYF,TGTGCCAGCAGCCCCGGGACAGCCCACGAGCAGTACTTC
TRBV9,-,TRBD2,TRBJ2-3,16,CASSVVSSGGDNTQYF,TGTGCCAGCAGCGTAGTTTCTAGCGGGGGGGATAATACGCAGTATTTT
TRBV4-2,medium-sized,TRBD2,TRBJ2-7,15,CASSHGAGGSDEQYF,TGTGCCAGCAGCCACGGAGCGGGGGGTTCCGACGAGCAGTACTTC
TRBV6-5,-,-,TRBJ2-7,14,CASSYSGGAGEQYF,TGTGCCAGCAGTTACTCGGGGGGGGCAGGCGAGCAGTACTTC
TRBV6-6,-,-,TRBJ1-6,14,CASSRTEGQSPLHF,TGTGCCAGCAGTCGGACCGAAGGACAATCACCCCTCCACTTT
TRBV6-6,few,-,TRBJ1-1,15,CASSYSGSLGTEAFF,TGTGCCAGCAGTTACTCTGGCAGCTTGGGCACTGAAGCTTTCTTT
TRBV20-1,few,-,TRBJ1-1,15,CSARVRGPVNTEAFF,TGCAGTGCTAGAGTCCGGGGGCCCGTGAACACTGAAGCTTTCTTT
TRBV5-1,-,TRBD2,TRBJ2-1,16,CASSLVSGGAHHEQFF,TGCGCCAGCAGCTTGGTCTCCGGGGGGGCCCATCATGAGCAGTTCTTC
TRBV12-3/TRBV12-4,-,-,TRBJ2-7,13,CASSLLGGAEQYF,TGTGCCAGCAGTTTGCTCGGGGGAGCCGAGCAGTACTTC
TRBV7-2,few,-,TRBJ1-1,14,CASSFGRAIYEAFF,TGTGCCAGCAGCTTCGGCAGGGCGATTTATGAAGCTTTCTTT
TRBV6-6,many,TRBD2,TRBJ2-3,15,CASRGLAPGTDTQYF,TGTGCCAGCAGGGGACTAGCGCCAGGCACAGATACGCAGTATTTT
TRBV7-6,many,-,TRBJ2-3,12,CASSLSADTQYF,TGTGCCAGCAGCCTCTCGGCAGATACGCAGTATTTT
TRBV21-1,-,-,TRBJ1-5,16,CASSKERGRSNQPQHF,TGTGCCAGCAGCAAAGAACGAGGGAGAAGCAATCAGCCCCAGCATTTT
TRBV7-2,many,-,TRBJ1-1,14,CASSSEVRSTEAFF,TGTGCCAGCAGCTCAGAAGTCAGGAGCACTGAAGCTTTCTTT
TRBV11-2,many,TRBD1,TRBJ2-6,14,CATITGVGANVLTF,TGTGCCACCATAACAGGGGTTGGGGCCAACGTCCTGACTTTC
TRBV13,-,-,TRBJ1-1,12,CASSLGLGGAFF,TGTGCCAGCAGCTTAGGCCTAGGGGGGGCTTTCTTT
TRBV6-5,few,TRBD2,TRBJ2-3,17,CASSYSRGSGGTDTQYF,TGTGCCAGCAGTTACTCGAGGGGTAGCGGGGGCACAGATACGCAGTATTTT
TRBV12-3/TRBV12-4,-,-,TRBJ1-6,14,CASNLVGDGSPLHF,TGTGCCAGCAACCTGGTAGGGGACGGCTCACCCCTCCACTTT
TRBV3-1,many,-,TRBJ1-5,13,CASSQDVSQPQHF,TGTGCCAGCAGCCAAGATGTTAGTCAGCCCCAGCATTTT
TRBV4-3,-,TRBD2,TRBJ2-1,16,CASSPGLAGGVNEQFF,TGCGCCAGCAGCCCCGGACTAGCGGGGGGGGTTAATGAGCAGTTCTTC
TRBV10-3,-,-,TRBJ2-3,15,CAISESRKGGDTQYF,TGTGCCATCAGTGAGTCCCGCAAAGGAGGAGATACGCAGTATTTT
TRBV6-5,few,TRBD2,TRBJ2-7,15,CASSYVSGGSYEQYF,TGTGCCAGCAGTTACGTTAGCGGGGGTTCCTACGAGCAGTACTTC
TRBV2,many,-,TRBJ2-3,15,CAICTLEPGPDTQYF,TGTGCCATTTGCACGCTAGAGCCGGGCCCAGATACGCAGTATTTT
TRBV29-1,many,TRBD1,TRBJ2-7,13,CSVRQGIDYEQYF,TGCAGCGTTCGACAGGGAATCGACTACGAGCAGTACTTC
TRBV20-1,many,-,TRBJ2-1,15,CSARGGSLPYNEQFF,TGCAGTGCTAGAGGCGGCAGCCTCCCCTACAATGAGCAGTTCTTC
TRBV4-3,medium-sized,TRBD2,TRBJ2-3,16,CASSQDLAGGQDTQYF,TGCGCCAGCAGCCAGGACTTAGCGGGGGGGCAGGATACGCAGTATTTT
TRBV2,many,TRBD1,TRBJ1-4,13,CASSETGNEKLFF,TGTGCCAGCAGTGAGACAGGGAATGAAAAACTGTTTTTT
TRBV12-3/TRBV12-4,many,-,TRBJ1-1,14,CASTSPILNTEAFF,TGTGCCAGCACCTCCCCAATCTTGAACACTGAAGCTTTCTTT
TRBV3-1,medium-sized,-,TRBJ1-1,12,CASMQGGTEAFF,TGTGCCAGCATGCAGGGTGGAACTGAAGCTTTCTTT
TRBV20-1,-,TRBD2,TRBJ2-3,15,CSARDASGPTDTQYF,TGCAGTGCTAGAGATGCTAGCGGGCCCACAGATACGCAGTATTTT
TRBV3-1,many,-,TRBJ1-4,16,CASTSALGSTNEKLFF,TGTGCCAGCACCTCAGCATTAGGATCAACTAATGAAAAACTGTTTTTT
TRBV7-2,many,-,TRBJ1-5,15,CASSLASSRNQPQHF,TGTGCCAGCAGCTTAGCGTCAAGCCGCAATCAGCCCCAGCATTTT